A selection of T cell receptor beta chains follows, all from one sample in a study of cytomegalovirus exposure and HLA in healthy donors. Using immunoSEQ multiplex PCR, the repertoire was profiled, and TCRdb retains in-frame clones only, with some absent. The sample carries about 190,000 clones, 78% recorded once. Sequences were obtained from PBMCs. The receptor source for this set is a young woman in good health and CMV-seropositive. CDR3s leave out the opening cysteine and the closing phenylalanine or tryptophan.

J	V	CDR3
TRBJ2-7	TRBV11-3	ASSLVAGTGFEQY
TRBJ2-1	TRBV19	ASSPSGLAVNEQF
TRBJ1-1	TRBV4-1	ASSRNRDSDEAF
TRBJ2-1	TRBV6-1	ASNFGHPSGEQF
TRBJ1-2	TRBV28	ASREGGELNYGYT
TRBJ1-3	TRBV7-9	ASSTGGTAGNTIY
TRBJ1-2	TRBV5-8	ASSDTGGYGYT
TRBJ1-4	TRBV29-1	SVGLPGQLLKNEKLF
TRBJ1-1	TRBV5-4	ASSGRDTEAF
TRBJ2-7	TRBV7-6	ASSSGLAGEEEQY
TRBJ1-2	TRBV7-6	ASSSHAGGAYGYT
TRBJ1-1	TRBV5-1	ASSLENDSEAF
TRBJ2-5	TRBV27	ASSPRVGPSVSTQY
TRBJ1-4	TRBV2	ASKQGIEKLF
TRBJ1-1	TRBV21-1	ASSKVRTGDDTEAF
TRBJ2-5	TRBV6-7	ARPGTGGLGEETQY
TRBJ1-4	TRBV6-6	ASRASGPSIEKLF
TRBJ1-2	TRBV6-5	ASFSYSNYGYT
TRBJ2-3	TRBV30	AWSVGRGRDTQY
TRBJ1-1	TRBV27	ASSRNTGLSEAF
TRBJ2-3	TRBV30	AWTPTRRDPDTQY
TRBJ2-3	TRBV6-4	ASSPGLTTDTQY
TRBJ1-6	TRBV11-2	ASSGDREANSPLH
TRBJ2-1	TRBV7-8	ASRGGSRNEQF
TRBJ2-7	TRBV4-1	ASSQAPGQGAYRADGEQY
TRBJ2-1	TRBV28	ASRGSGGSYNEQF
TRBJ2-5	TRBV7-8	ASSFPWTRQETQY
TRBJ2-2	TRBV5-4	ASSFDRGPGELF
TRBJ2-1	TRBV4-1	ASSRQMAGEIHNEQF
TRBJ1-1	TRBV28	ASSLAGGNTEAF
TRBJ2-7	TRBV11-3	ASSLTGRVSYEQY
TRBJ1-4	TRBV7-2	ASSLVFQGAGEKLF
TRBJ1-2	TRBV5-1	ASSFRGPEGYT
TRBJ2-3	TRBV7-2	ASSLPSITDTQY
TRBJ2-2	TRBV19	ASSMTGSTGELF
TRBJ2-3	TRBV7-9	SSSLDTGGATDTQY
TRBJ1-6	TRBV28	ASSTFSGDRSPLH
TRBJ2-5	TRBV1	TSSSVYGGGQETQY
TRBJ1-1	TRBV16	ASSQSTGLEAF
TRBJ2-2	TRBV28	ASSLANTGELF
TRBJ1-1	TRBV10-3	AISERPQGGNTEAF
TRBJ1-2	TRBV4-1	ASSLGTPANYGYT
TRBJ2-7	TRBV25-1	ASRSSYEQY
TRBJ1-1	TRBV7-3	ASSLGHANTEAF
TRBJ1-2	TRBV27	ASSLRQGAGYT
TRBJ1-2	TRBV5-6	ASSHRGGYGYT
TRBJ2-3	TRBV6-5	ASTPPGTDTQY
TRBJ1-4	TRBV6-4	ASSDPDRDTNEKLF
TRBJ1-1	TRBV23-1	APPGANTEAF
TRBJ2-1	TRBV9	ASSVRGVGSYNEQF
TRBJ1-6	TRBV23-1	ASSSYRGYNSPLH
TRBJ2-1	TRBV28	ASSPPPRRYNEQF
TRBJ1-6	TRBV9	ASSPVPDNLYNSPLH
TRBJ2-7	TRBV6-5	ASSPYRDPSYEQY
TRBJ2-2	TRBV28	ASSLPNTGELF